The 26 T cell receptor beta chains given below trace back to one sample, sequenced in a study of control samples from healthy donors and cancer patients (dated by TCRdb to 2018 to 2021). The library came from the immunoSEQ multiplex PCR assay. In TCRdb, the immuneACCESS table is reduced to in-frame sequences with V and J assigned. These tables do not hold every clone; where another copy was compared, an unresolved V gene accounts for under half, and the others remain unexplained. In all, the sample holds roughly 150,000 clones, and 80% to 95% of those were seen once. Approximately 0.7% of the sample rests with the top ten. Sequencing was performed on blood. Every receptor here comes from a woman aged 30 to 39 in good health.

This chain uses TRBV12-3 or TRBV12-4 with TRBJ2-5; 8 bases fit TRBD1. The CDR3 length is 13 residues. Trimming took 6 bases from V and 3 from J; bases not matched to a gene: 3. CDR3 bases: TGTGCCAGCAGACCGACAGGGGAAGAGACCCAGTACTTC. This codes for CASRPTGEETQYF.

V gene TRBV20-1 combines with J gene TRBJ2-1; 10 nucleotides align to TRBD2. Germline V lookup: CDR1 DFQATT, CDR2 SNEGSKA (reference sequence). The CDR3 is 15 amino acids. The ends lost 3 bases at V and 1 base at J; junction bases unmatched: 3. The CDR3 loop is CSASRSGRSYNEQFF. As DNA, the CDR3 is TGCAGTGCTAGTCGTAGCGGGAGGTCCTACAATGAGCAGTTCTTC.

The genes are TRBV7-3 and TRBJ1-1; possibly TRBD1 for D (6 bases). Looked up from germline, CDR1 is SGHTA and CDR2 is FQGTGA. The V end was cut by 6 bases, the J end by 3 bases, with 11 bases between. The CDR3 spans 13 residues. The CDR3 sequence is CASSQDSHTEAFF. The CDR3 nucleotides are TGTGCCAGCAGTCAGGACAGCCACACTGAAGCTTTCTTT.

The gene calls are TRBV28 and TRBJ2-1; D is perhaps TRBD1 (5 bases). This CDR3 is 16 amino acids long. Deletions cut 2 bases from V and 0 bases from J, with 11 bases between. Per the germline V gene, CDR1 is MDHEN and CDR2 is SYDVKM. Written as DNA, the CDR3 is TGTGCCAGCAGTTTACTGGACACGGTCTCCTACAATGAGCAGTTCTTC. Amino acids: CASSLLDTVSYNEQFF.

The chain links TRBV10-3 to TRBJ2-2; TRBD2 might be the D (6 bases). V gave up 3 bases and J gave up 4 bases, with 12 bases separating them. CDR3 size: 15 residues. Per germline, CDR1 ENHRY and CDR2 SYGVKD. This CDR3 reads CAISDSGGSTGELFF. The CDR3 DNA reads as TGTGCCATCAGTGATAGCGGCGGGTCCACCGGGGAGCTGTTTTTT.

This sequence joins TRBV2 and TRBJ2-2; 10 positions agree with TRBD2. CDR1 and CDR2 from the germline V gene are SNHLY and FYNNEI. The CDR3 runs 15 residues. The V gene end was trimmed by 4 bases and the J gene end by 3 bases; junction bases not matched to a gene: 2. This CDR3 is CASSASGGYTGELFF. The CDR3 bases are TGTGCCAGCAGTGCTAGCGGGGGATACACCGGGGAGCTGTTTTTT.

The chain employs TRBV3-1 (or the pseudogene TRBV3-2) and TRBJ2-7, with 10 bases lining up with TRBD2. This CDR3 spans 16 amino acids. V trimming: 0 bases; J trimming: 2 bases; junction bases outside the gene matches: 4. Germline CDR1 reads LGHDT; CDR2 reads YNNKEL (reference sequence). This chain's CDR3 is CASSQDPLAGAYEQYF. The CDR3 nucleotides are TGTGCCAGCAGCCAAGATCCCCTAGCGGGGGCCTACGAGCAGTACTTC.

Only a few counts were recorded for this clone. Here the CDR3 reads CASSLYAGQGLDEQYF. The CDR3 DNA follows: TGTGCCAGCAGTTTATACGCGGGACAGGGGTTAGACGAGCAGTACTTC. The genes are TRBV28 and TRBJ2-7; 10 bases map to TRBD1. V lost 1 base to trimming and J lost 5 bases; unmatched junction nucleotides: 8. This CDR3 region has 16 residues. Germline CDR1 MDHEN, CDR2 SYDVKM.

The chain combines TRBV18 with TRBJ1-1, with unresolved D. The CDR3 spans 14 residues. V gave up 0 bases and J gave up 1 base, with 6 bases separating them. CDR1 is KGHSH, CDR2 LQKENI, per germline. This chain's CDR3 is CASSPPAGNTEAFF. CDR3 nucleotide sequence: TGTGCCAGCTCACCACCGGCAGGGAACACTGAAGCTTTCTTT.

V gene TRBV28 combines with J gene TRBJ2-1; TRBD1 matches 8 bases. The CDR3 is made up of 16 amino acids. Germline-derived CDR1 and CDR2 are MDHEN and SYDVKM. J lost 4 bases, V lost 2 bases, and 7 bases had no gene match. CDR3 protein: CASSLPGTGPYNEQFF. The CDR3 DNA reads TGTGCCAGCAGTTTACCGGGGACAGGCCCTTACAATGAGCAGTTCTTC.

The chain joins TRBV6-2 or TRBV6-3 to TRBJ1-1; D not resolved. V was cut by 6 bases and J by 1 base, with 9 bases left in between. The CDR3 extends over 13 amino acids. The V gene's germline CDR1 is MNHEY and CDR2 SVGEGT. CDR3 sequence reads: CASSLSENTEAFF. Written as DNA, the CDR3 is TGTGCCAGCAGCCTCAGCGAGAACACTGAAGCTTTCTTT.

This chain connects TRBV6-2 or TRBV6-3 to TRBJ2-3; 10 bases fit TRBD2. Germline V gene lookup returns CDR1 MNHEY and CDR2 SVGEGT. The CDR3 has 16 residues. Trimming cost V 2 bases and J 1 base; bases outside gene matches: 3. The CDR3 bases are TGTGCCAGCAGTTACACTAGCGGGGAAGGCACAGATACGCAGTATTTT. Translating gives CASSYTSGEGTDTQYF.

The V call is TRBV24-1, the J call TRBJ2-2, with 7 positions matching TRBD1. CDR3 length equals 16 residues. The germline gives CDR1 KGHDR, CDR2 SFDVKD. The ends lost 2 bases at V and 7 bases at J; junction bases unmatched: 9. CDR3 sequence: CATSDWTGTDYGELFF. The CDR3 nucleotides are TGTGCCACCAGTGATTGGACCGGGACAGATTACGGGGAGCTGTTTTTT.

This chain joins TRBV19 and TRBJ1-4; 7 positions match TRBD1. Per the germline V gene, CDR1 is LNHDA and CDR2 is SQIVND (reference sequence). The length of the CDR3 is 16 residues. With 7 bases clipped from V and 7 bases from J, the junction kept 15 bases outside the gene matches. The CDR3 nucleotides are TGTGCCAGTAACCGGGACAGCGATTTGTTGTTTGAAAAACTGTTTTTT. Translation gives CASNRDSDLLFEKLFF.

The gene calls are TRBV28 and TRBJ2-5, with D maybe TRBD2 (6 bases). V was trimmed by 1 base and J by 2 bases, leaving 11 bases between them. The CDR3 runs 15 residues. The V gene's germline CDR1 is MDHEN and CDR2 SYDVKM. CDR3 DNA: TGTGCCAGCAGTTTATCGGGAGCTGCACAAGAGACCCAGTACTTC. Encoded protein: CASSLSGAAQETQYF.

The chain recombines TRBV29-1 with TRBJ1-5; perhaps TRBD1 as D (6 bases). V lost 2 bases, J lost 7 bases, and 12 bases lay in between. Germline V gives CDR1 SQVTM, CDR2 ANQGSEA. The CDR3 runs to 13 residues. The CDR3 nucleotides are TGCAGCGTTGAATCGGGGGGCGGGCAGCCCCAGCATTTT. This codes for CSVESGGGQPQHF.

V is TRBV27 and J is TRBJ1-2; 8 bases agree with TRBD1. Germline values: CDR1 MNHEY, CDR2 SMNVEV (reference sequence). This CDR3 contains 13 residues. The V and J ends lost 3 bases and 8 bases, in that order; junction bases with no gene match: 5. The CDR3, as DNA: TGTGCCAGCAGTTTTGGACAGGGAGGAGGCTACACCTTC. Its translation: CASSFGQGGGYTF.

This CDR3 reads CATSDLPPGRGDNEQFF. CDR3 nucleotides: TGTGCCACCAGTGATCTCCCACCGGGAAGAGGGGACAATGAGCAGTTCTTC. V is TRBV24-1 and J is TRBJ2-1; the D call may be TRBD1 or TRBD2 (5 bases each). V gave up 3 bases and J gave up 5 bases, with 19 bases separating them. Germline CDR1 and CDR2: KGHDR and SFDVKD. The CDR3 is 17 amino acids.

The chain joins TRBV28 to TRBJ2-2; D possibly corresponds to TRBD2 (6 bases). The CDR3 totals 15 residues. V gave up 8 bases and J gave up 0 bases, with 13 bases separating them. From germline, CDR1 is MDHEN and CDR2 SYDVKM. The CDR3 sequence is CASGGLDANTGELFF. The CDR3 DNA follows: TGTGCCAGCGGGGGACTGGATGCGAACACCGGGGAGCTGTTTTTT. The variable domain in full, completed from reference TRBV28 and TRBJ2-2, reads DVKVTQSSRYLVKRTGEKVFLECVQDMDHENMFWYRQDPGLGLRLIYFSYDVKMKEKGDIPEGYSVSREKKERFSLILESASTNQTSMYLCASGGLDANTGELFFGEGSRLTVL.

This chain connects TRBV20-1 to TRBJ2-7; D call uncertain. Trimming removed 5 bases at V and 6 bases at J, with 11 bases between. The CDR3 consists of 11 residues. Germline V CDR1 and CDR2: DFQATT, SNEGSKA (reference sequence). The CDR3 DNA reads TGCAGTGCTCTTGGCAGCCCCGAGCAGTACTTC. This codes for CSALGSPEQYF.

The genes are TRBV6-1 and TRBJ1-3, with no clear D. The germline V gene encodes CDR1 MNHNS and CDR2 SASEGT. The CDR3 sequence is 13 residues long. Between the trimmed V and J ends, which lost 2 bases and 2 bases, there was a span of 4 bases. CDR3 DNA: TGTGCCAGCAGTGAACAGACTGGAAACACCATATATTTT. Protein product: CASSEQTGNTIYF.

The J gene is TRBJ2-1, the V gene TRBV11-2; D perhaps matches TRBD2 (5 bases). Germline loops: CDR1 SGHAT, CDR2 FQNNGV. V dropped 3 bases and J dropped 0 bases, with 15 bases sitting between them. This CDR3 is 17 amino acids long. The CDR3 nucleotides read TGTGCCAGCAGCTTCGGCCGGGGTCCGAGCTCCTACAATGAGCAGTTCTTC. Translation gives CASSFGRGPSSYNEQFF.

DNA for the CDR3: TGTGCCAGCAGCAAAGATCGGGACCGCGGGGAGAGCGGGAGGGCGGGGGGCACAGATACGCAGTATTTT. Its translation is CASSKDRDRGESGRAGGTDTQYF. The chain has TRBV21-1 and TRBJ2-3; the listed D gene, TRBD2, was not tested against the DNA. TRBV21-1 is reported as a pseudogene. The CDR3 runs to 23 residues.

This clone is a singleton in its sample. The rearrangement joins TRBV24-1 to TRBJ2-7, with D maybe TRBD2 (5 bases). This CDR3 spans 12 amino acids. Germline CDR1 and CDR2: KGHDR and SFDVKD. V was trimmed by 4 bases and J by 6 bases, leaving 9 bases between them. CDR3 bases: TGTGCCACCAGTGACGACGGAGGCGAGCAGTACTTC. This translates into CATSDDGGEQYF.

The chain recombines TRBV4-2 with TRBJ1-2, with D possibly TRBD1 on 5 matching bases. Germline CDR1 LGHNA, CDR2 YNFKEQ. The CDR3 has 15 residues. V lost 0 bases and J lost 1, with 9 bases in between. The CDR3 reads CASSQDGGGNYGYTF. DNA of the CDR3: TGTGCCAGCAGCCAAGATGGTGGGGGTAACTATGGCTACACCTTC.

This rearrangement joins TRBV9 to TRBJ2-3; 9 bases agree with TRBD2. Germline CDR1 and CDR2: SGDLS and YYNGEE. The CDR3 extends over 16 amino acids. The V gene end was trimmed by 0 bases and the J gene end by 3 bases; junction bases not matched to a gene: 5. The CDR3 is CASSVVGSGRTDTQYF. CDR3 DNA: TGTGCCAGCAGCGTAGTCGGTAGCGGGAGAACAGATACGCAGTATTTT.